The count of the clone carrying this TCR beta chain is one. The target antigen is unknown. The CDR3 is made up of 16 amino acids. After removal of 4 bases from V and 2 bases from J, the junction contained 6 bases not matched to a gene. The V gene's germline CDR1 is SGHRS and CDR2 YFSETQ. No fewer than two post-ART and no fewer than one pre-ART PBMC samples existed for each donor. This sample stems from a study of long-term antiretroviral therapy in people with HIV. Study observations and caveats: Clones with expansion before ART led the repertoire at all time points.

immunoSEQ v3.0 was run at survey level. Measured with immunoSEQ multiplex PCR; TCRdb has only the in-frame clones, and not every one. The sample has more than 35,000 clones, 86% seen once. Sequenced material: unsorted PBMCs, taken just before starting antiretroviral therapy. This receptor was taken from a young woman with HIV. The chain links TRBV5-1 to TRBJ2-6, with 7 nucleotides matching TRBD1. CDR3 coding DNA: TGCGCCAGCAGCAGGACAGGATCTACTGGGGCCAACGTCCTGACTTTC. Its protein product is CASSRTGSTGANVLTF.